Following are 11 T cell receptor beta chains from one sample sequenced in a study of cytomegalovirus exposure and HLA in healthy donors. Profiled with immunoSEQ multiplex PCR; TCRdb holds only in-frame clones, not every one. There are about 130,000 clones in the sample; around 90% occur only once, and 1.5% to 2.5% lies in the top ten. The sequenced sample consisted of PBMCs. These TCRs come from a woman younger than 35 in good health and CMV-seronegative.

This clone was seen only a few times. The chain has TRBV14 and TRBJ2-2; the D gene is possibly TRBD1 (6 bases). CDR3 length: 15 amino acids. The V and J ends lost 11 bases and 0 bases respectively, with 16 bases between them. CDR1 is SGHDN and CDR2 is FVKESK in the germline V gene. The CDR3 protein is CAHLYNRANTGELFF. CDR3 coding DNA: TGTGCCCATCTGTATAACAGGGCGAACACCGGGGAGCTGTTTTTT.

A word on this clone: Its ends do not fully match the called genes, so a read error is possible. The CDR3 here is CASSIRVSSHEQYF. CDR3 nucleotide sequence: TGTGCCAGTAGTATACGAGTTAGCTCCCACGAGCAGTACTTC. The chain links TRBV19 to TRBJ2-7; the D is unclear. The CDR3 runs 14 residues. Germline V gene data show CDR1 as LNHDA and CDR2 as SQIVND (reference sequence).

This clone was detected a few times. Written as DNA, the CDR3 is TGTGCCAGCAGCCCCGGGACAGGGTCCTACGAGCAGTACTTC. Protein sequence: CASSPGTGSYEQYF. The chain is built from TRBV7-2 and TRBJ2-7, with TRBD1 matching 9 bases. Germline V gene lookup returns CDR1 SGHTA and CDR2 FQGNSA. The CDR3 has 14 residues. The V and J ends lost 5 bases and 1 base, in that order; junction bases with no gene match: 3.

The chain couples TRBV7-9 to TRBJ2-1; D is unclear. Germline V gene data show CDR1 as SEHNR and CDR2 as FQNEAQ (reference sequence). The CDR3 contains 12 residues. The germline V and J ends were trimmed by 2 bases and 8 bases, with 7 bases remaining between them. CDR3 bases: TGTGCCAGCAGCTTACCGAGATATGAGCAGTTCTTC. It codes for CASSLPRYEQFF.

The CDR3 region is CASSEGGGGGQPQHF. The CDR3 DNA is TGTGCCAGCAGTGAAGGAGGAGGGGGGGGTCAGCCCCAGCATTTT. V usage is TRBV6-1 and J usage is TRBJ1-5; D possibly corresponds to TRBD1 (6 bases). Trimming removed 1 base from V and 6 bases from J, with 13 bases in between. This CDR3 is 15 amino acids long. Germline V gives CDR1 MNHNS, CDR2 SASEGT.

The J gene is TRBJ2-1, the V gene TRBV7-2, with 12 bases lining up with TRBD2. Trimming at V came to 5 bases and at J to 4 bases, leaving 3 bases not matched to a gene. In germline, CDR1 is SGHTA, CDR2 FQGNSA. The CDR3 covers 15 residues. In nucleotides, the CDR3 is TGTGCCAGCAGCCCTGGACTAGCGGGGTACAATGAGCAGTTCTTC. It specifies CASSPGLAGYNEQFF.

The CDR3 here is CASSLVLAGPDTQYF. In DNA, the CDR3 is TGCGCCAGCAGCTTGGTATTAGCGGGTCCAGATACGCAGTATTTT. The chain is built from TRBV5-1 and TRBJ2-3, with 7 bases fitting TRBD2. The length of the CDR3 is 15 residues. With V trimmed by 0 bases and J by 4 bases, 5 bases remained unmatched. The germline V gene encodes CDR1 SGHRS and CDR2 YFSETQ.

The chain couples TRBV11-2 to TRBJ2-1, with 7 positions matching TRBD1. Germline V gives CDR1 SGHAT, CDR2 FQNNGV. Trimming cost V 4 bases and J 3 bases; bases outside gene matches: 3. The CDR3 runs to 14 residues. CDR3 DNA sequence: TGTGCCAGCAGCTATCGGGACAGCTACAATGAGCAGTTCTTC. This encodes CASSYRDSYNEQFF.

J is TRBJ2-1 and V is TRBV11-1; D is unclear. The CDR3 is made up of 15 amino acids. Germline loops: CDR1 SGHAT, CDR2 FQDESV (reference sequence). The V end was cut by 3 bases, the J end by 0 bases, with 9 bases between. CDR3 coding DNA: TGTGCCAGCAGCTTGTACCGGAGCTCCTACAATGAGCAGTTCTTC. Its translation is CASSLYRSSYNEQFF.

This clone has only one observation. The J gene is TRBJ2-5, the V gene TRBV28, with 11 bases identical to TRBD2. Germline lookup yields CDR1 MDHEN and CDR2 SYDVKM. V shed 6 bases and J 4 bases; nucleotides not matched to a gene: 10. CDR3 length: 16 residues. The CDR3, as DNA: TGTGCCAGCAGCACCTTCGGTAGCGGGAGGGGAGAGACCCAGTACTTC. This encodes CASSTFGSGRGETQYF.

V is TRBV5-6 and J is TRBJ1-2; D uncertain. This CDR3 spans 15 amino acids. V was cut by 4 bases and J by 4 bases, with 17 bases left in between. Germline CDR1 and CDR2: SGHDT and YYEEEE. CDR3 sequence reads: CASSMRRVDLYGYTF. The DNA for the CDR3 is TGTGCCAGCAGCATGCGGCGAGTTGACCTCTATGGCTACACCTTC.